This T cell receptor beta chain was sequenced for a study of molecular identifiers for immune sequencing clone quantification. The wider study: Four portions were sequenced after RNA from about 20,000 or 100,000 naive CD8 cells was split five ways in replicates. Study-wide findings and caveats: Shared barcodes on identical TCR molecules could underestimate the sizes of highly expanded clones.

Naive CD8 T cells were sorted, and the gate applied was CD8+CD4-CCR7+CD45RA+. With listed TCR primers and previously described methods, bulk TCR libraries were prepared. From the PCR reads, TCRdb called clonotypes with MiXCR, one entry per CDR3 protein. In the table there are 490,000 or so distinct CDR3 sequences, 25% of which are singletons. As regards this clonotype: Its antigen remains unidentified. A read error may produce the germline difference seen at one junction end.

This receptor was taken from a human donor in good health. Some libraries in this study had Jurkat cell RNA spiked in. Specimen: naive CD8+ T cells from blood, with Jurkat cell RNA spiked in. The subset was: FACS-sorted CD8+CD4-CCR7+CD45RA+ naive T cells.

This CDR3 is CAGSGTVANYGYTF. The CDR3 nucleotides read TGTGCCGGCAGCGGGACAGTCGCTAACTATGGCTACACCTTC. This rearrangement joins TRBV7-3 to TRBJ1-2, with 7 bases lining up with TRBD1. This CDR3 is built from 14 residues. The germline CDR1 and CDR2 sequences are SGHTA and FQGTGA.